The entry below gives a single T cell receptor (beta chain) sequence along with its context. Antigen specificity is unknown. TCRdb itself ran the 5' RACE reads through MiXCR, one entry per CDR3 protein. The table records 500,000 to 700,000 distinct CDR3 sequences, about 7% of them present only once. The data belong to a study of identical twins. Study results and limitations: Within cord blood, abundant beta clonotypes carried fewer insertions, but memory repertoires showed no such trend. In beta out-of-frame sequences, the excess sharing between twins was weaker.

The germline CDR1 and CDR2 sequences are LGHDT and YNNKEL (reference sequence). The CDR3 loop spans 16 amino acids. The V segment lost 0 bases and the J segment 3 bases; nucleotides outside the gene matches: 4. The sample was also reused in another study, on yellow fever vaccine responses in identical twins.

J is TRBJ2-2 and V is TRBV3-1; 7 bases align to TRBD1. This sequence originates from a woman in her late teens or twenties in good health. Sequencing input: PBMCs. DNA for the CDR3: TGTGCCAGCAGCCAAGACAGGGGGAGTTACACCGGGGAGCTGTTTTTT. As protein: CASSQDRGSYTGELFF.